This T cell receptor (beta chain) is drawn from a study of cytomegalovirus exposure and HLA in healthy donors. General observations from the study: In a later analysis, V- and J-gene trimming of beta chains associated with a DCLRE1C missense variant, replicated independently.

The PCR had 60 Vbeta and 13 Jbeta primers. Profiled with immunoSEQ multiplex PCR; TCRdb holds only in-frame clones, not every one. The table includes about 150,000 clones, over 80% detected once. Details on this clone: What it binds is unknown.

The ends lost 3 bases at V and 5 bases at J; junction bases unmatched: 9. The CDR3 length is 15 residues. CDR1 and CDR2 from the germline V gene are KGHSH and LQKENI. The receptor's source is a male donor in good health and CMV-seronegative. Sequencing was done on a sample of PBMCs. V usage is TRBV18 and J usage is TRBJ2-5; TRBD2 agrees at 7 bases. The CDR3 sequence: CASSPGGGPVETQYF. CDR3 coding DNA: TGTGCCAGCTCACCTGGGGGGGGTCCTGTGGAGACCCAGTACTTC.